What follows are 9 T cell receptor beta chains derived from one specimen sequenced in a study of T cells in Graves' hyperthyroidism and ophthalmopathy. Template material for amplifying TCR beta CDR3 regions consisted of RNA transcripts. First-round RT-PCR targeting the TCR CDR3 was performed with the HTBI primer set. Each CDR3 protein is one row after TCRdb ran MiXCR on the multiplex PCR reads. The profile shows more than 500,000 distinct CDR3 sequences, about 16% of them singletons. Sequencing used blood. Receptors originate from a woman aged 30 to 39 with Graves' ophthalmopathy.

This clonotype was observed at least ten times. The CDR3 DNA follows: TGTGCCAGCAGCTACACGGTGACAGGAGTGGCAGATACGCAGTATTTT. Protein product: CASSYTVTGVADTQYF. The chain has TRBV27 and TRBJ2-3; D might be TRBD1 (6 bases). Deletions cut 6 bases from V and 4 bases from J, with 20 bases between. CDR1 and CDR2 from the germline V gene are MNHEY and SMNVEV (reference sequence). This CDR3 spans 16 amino acids.

In this sample, this clonotype turned up many times. The chain recombines TRBV20-1 with TRBJ2-1; the match to TRBD1 covers 8 bases. In germline, CDR1 is DFQATT, CDR2 SNEGSKA (reference sequence). V lost 3 bases and J lost 6; bases outside the gene matches: 10. This CDR3 has 15 amino acids. The CDR3 here is CSARGDRGHGNEQFF. The CDR3 DNA follows: TGCAGTGCTAGGGGCGACAGGGGACACGGCAATGAGCAGTTCTTC.

This clonotype was detected ten times or more. V and J are TRBV3-1 and TRBJ2-5, with TRBD1 as a possible D gene (6 bases). V gave up 6 bases and J gave up 1 base, with 12 bases separating them. The CDR3 has 14 amino acids. Germline V gene data show CDR1 as LGHDT and CDR2 as YNNKEL (reference sequence). The CDR3 reads CASRRTDAQETQYF. Written as DNA, the CDR3 is TGTGCCAGCAGGAGGACAGACGCCCAAGAGACCCAGTACTTC.

This clonotype was seen only a few times. The rearrangement joins TRBV10-3 to TRBJ2-3, with D perhaps assigned TRBD1 or TRBD2 (5 bases each). This CDR3 region has 16 residues. The V gene lost 2 bases and the J gene lost 2 bases, with 14 bases spanning the gap. The germline V gene encodes CDR1 ENHRY and CDR2 SYGVKD. The CDR3 sequence is CAISEAKSGTTDTQYF. The DNA of the CDR3 is TGTGCCATCAGTGAGGCCAAGTCTGGGACCACAGATACGCAGTATTTT.

This clonotype showed up many times. The chain employs TRBV7-9 and TRBJ1-4; D is unresolved. V lost 5 bases to trimming and J lost 2 bases, with 12 bases between them. Germline CDR1 SEHNR, CDR2 FQNEAQ (reference sequence). The CDR3 loop spans 15 amino acids. CDR3: CASSVWETTNEKLFF. DNA of the CDR3: TGTGCCAGCAGCGTATGGGAGACGACTAATGAAAAACTGTTTTTT.

A few counts support this clonotype. The chain links TRBV5-4 to TRBJ1-5; 8 positions agree with TRBD1. V lost 4 bases and J lost 7; bases outside the gene matches: 7. Germline V lookup: CDR1 SGHNT, CDR2 YYREEE (reference sequence). This CDR3 region has 14 residues. CDR3 loop: CASSLQGADQPQHF. DNA for the CDR3: TGTGCCAGCAGCCTGCAGGGGGCAGACCAGCCCCAGCATTTT.

This clonotype was seen a few times. The genes are TRBV10-1 and TRBJ1-2; D is unresolved. Trimming stripped 0 bases from V and 8 bases from J, with 13 bases between. Germline V gene sequence: CDR1 WNHNN, CDR2 SYGVQD (reference sequence). This CDR3 is built from 14 residues. The CDR3 nucleotides are TGCGCCAGCAGTGAGTCGTACGGGGAAAAGGGCTACACCTTC. It codes for CASSESYGEKGYTF.

This clonotype came up a few times. The chain combines TRBV6-5 with TRBJ2-7; 10 bases fit TRBD1. The J segment lost 4 bases and the V segment lost 0 bases, leaving 3 bases of the junction unmatched. The CDR3 has 15 amino acids. CDR1 MNHEY and CDR2 SVGAGI come from the germline V gene. The CDR3 loop reads CASSYSGTGVYEQYF. The CDR3 DNA is TGTGCCAGCAGTTACTCCGGGACAGGGGTTTACGAGCAGTACTTC.

In this sample, this clonotype turned up many times. CDR3 loop: CASSPLRGNGELFF. CDR3 nucleotides: TGTGCCAGCAGTCCCCTAAGGGGTAACGGGGAGCTGTTTTTT. The rearrangement uses TRBV2 and TRBJ2-2, with D possibly being TRBD1 (5 bases). CDR3 length: 14 amino acids. Trimming stripped 5 bases from V and 7 bases from J, with 14 bases between. Germline V CDR1 and CDR2: SNHLY, FYNNEI. Drawing the rest from reference TRBV2 and TRBJ2-2, the complete variable domain is EPEVTQTPSHQVTQMGQEVILRCVPISNHLYFYWYRQILGQKVEFLVSFYNNEISEKSEIFDDQFSVERPDGSNFTLKIRSTKLEDSAMYFCASSPLRGNGELFFGEGSRLTVL.